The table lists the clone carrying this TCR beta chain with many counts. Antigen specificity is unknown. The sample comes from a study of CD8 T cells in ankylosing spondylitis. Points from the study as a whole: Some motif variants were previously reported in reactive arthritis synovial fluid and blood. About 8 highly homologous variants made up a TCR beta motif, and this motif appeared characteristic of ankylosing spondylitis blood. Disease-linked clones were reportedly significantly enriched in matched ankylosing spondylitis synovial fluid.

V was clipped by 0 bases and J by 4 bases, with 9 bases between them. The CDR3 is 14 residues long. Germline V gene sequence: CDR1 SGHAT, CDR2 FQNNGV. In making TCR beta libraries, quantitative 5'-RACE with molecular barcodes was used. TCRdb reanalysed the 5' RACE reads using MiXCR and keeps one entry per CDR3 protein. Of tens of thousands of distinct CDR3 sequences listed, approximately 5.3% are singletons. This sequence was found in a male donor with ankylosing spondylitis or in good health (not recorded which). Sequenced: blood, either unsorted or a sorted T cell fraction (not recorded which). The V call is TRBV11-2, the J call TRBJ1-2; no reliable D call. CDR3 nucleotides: TGTGCCAGCAGCTTAGAAGGCGCCTCCTATGGCTACACCTTC. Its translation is CASSLEGASYGYTF.